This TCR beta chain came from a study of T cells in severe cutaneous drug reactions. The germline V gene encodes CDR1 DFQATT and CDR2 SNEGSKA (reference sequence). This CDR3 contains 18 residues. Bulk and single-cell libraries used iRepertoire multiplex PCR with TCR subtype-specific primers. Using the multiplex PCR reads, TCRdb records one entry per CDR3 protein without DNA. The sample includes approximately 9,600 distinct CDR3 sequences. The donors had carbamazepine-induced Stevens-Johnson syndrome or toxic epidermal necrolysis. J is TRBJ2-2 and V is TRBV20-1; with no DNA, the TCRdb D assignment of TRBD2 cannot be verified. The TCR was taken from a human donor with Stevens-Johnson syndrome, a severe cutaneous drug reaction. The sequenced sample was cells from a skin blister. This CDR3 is CSASDNDGLAGVGGELFF.